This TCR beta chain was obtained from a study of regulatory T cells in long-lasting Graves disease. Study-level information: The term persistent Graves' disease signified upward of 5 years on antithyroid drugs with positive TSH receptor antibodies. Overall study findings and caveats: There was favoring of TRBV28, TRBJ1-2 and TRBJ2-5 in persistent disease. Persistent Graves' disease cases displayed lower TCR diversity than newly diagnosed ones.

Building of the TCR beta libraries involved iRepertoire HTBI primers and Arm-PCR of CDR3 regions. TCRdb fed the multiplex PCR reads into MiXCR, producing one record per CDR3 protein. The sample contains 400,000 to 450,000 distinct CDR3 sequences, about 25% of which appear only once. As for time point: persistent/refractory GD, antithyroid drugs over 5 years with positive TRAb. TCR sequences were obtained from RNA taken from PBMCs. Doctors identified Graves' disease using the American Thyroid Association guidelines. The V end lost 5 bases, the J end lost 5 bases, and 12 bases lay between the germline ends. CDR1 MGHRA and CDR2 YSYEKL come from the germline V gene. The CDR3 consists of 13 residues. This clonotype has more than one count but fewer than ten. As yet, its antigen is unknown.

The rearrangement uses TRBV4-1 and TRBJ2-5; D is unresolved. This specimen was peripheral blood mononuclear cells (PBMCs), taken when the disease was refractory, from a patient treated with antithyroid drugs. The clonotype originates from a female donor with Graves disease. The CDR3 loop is CASSSLSEETQYF. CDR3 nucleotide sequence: TGCGCCAGCAGCTCCCTATCTGAGGAGACCCAGTACTTC.